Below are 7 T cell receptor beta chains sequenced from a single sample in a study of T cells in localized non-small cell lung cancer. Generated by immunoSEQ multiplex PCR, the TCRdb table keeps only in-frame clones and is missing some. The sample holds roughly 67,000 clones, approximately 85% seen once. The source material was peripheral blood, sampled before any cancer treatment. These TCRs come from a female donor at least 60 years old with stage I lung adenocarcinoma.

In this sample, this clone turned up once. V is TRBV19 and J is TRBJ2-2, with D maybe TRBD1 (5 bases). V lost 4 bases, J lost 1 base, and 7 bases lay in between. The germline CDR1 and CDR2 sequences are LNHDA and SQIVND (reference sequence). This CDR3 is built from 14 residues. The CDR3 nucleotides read TGTGCCAGTAGTAACGACAGGAACACCGGGGAGCTGTTTTTT. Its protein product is CASSNDRNTGELFF.

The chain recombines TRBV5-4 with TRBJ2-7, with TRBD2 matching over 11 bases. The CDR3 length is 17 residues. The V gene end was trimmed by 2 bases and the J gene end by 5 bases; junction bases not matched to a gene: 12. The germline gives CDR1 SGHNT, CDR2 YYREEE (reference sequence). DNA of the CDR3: TGTGCCAGCAGCTTTCGACTAGCGGGATATGACTTCAACGAGCAGTACTTC. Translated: CASSFRLAGYDFNEQYF.

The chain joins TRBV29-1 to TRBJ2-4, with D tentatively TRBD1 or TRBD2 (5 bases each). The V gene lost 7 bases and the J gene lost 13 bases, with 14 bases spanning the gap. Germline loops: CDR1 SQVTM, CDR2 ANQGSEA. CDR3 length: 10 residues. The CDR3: CSAGAREQYF. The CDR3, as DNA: TGCAGCGCTGGGGCGAGGGAGCAGTACTTC.

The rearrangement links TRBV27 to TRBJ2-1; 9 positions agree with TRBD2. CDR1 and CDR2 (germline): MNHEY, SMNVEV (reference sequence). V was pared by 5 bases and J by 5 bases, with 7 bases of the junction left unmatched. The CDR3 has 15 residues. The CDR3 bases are TGTGCCAGCAGTCGGCCTAGCGGGATCGACAATGAGCAGTTCTTC. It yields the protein CASSRPSGIDNEQFF.

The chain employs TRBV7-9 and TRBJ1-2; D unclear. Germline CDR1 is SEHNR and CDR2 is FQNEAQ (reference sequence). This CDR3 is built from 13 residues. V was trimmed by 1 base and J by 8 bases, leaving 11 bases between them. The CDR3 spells CASSLGWAGGYTF. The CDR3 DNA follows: TGTGCCAGCAGCTTAGGATGGGCTGGGGGCTACACCTTC.

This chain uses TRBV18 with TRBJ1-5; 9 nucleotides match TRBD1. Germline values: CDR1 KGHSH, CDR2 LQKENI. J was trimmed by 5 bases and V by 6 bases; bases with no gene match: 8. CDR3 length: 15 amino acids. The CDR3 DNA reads TGTGCCAGCTCTCCCGGGACAGGGAATGATCAGCCCCAGCATTTT. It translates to CASSPGTGNDQPQHF.

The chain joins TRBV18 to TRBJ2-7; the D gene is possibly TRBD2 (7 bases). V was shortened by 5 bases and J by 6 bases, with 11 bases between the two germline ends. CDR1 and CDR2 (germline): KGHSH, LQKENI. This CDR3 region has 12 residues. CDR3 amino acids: CASSSGGVEQYF. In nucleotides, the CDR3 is TGTGCCAGCTCATCGGGGGGCGTCGAGCAGTACTTC.